This entry lists 15 T cell receptor beta chains sequenced from one sample in a study of regulatory and conventional T cells in RAG deficiency. Profiling relied on immunoSEQ multiplex PCR, and the TCRdb table lists in-frame clones only, not all of them. The sample carries around 500 clones, over 60% recorded once. Material for sequencing was CD8+ T cells sorted from blood. The receptors were gathered from a human donor with RAG deficiency presenting as severe combined immunodeficiency.

V is TRBV4-1 and J is TRBJ2-7, with D unclear. Germline V gene data show CDR1 as MGHRA and CDR2 as YSYEKL. The length of the CDR3 is 11 residues. V lost 0 bases and J lost 3, with 0 bases in between. CDR3 DNA sequence: TGCGCCAGCAGCCAAGACTACGAGCAGTACTTC. Residues: CASSQDYEQYF.

V gene TRBV4-3 combines with J gene TRBJ1-5; 10 positions match TRBD1. Trimming at V came to 5 bases and at J to 5 bases, leaving 3 bases not matched to a gene. Germline values: CDR1 LGHNA, CDR2 YSLEER. The CDR3 spans 14 residues. CDR3 region: CASSAGQGDQPQHF. The CDR3 DNA is TGCGCCAGCAGCGCCGGACAGGGGGATCAGCCCCAGCATTTT.

The V call is TRBV27, the J call TRBJ2-7, with D unclear. The V end was cut by 5 bases, the J end by 0 bases, with 5 bases between. CDR1 and CDR2 (germline): MNHEY, SMNVEV (reference sequence). This CDR3 spans 12 amino acids. The CDR3 protein is CASSPPSYEQYF. As DNA, the CDR3 is TGTGCCAGCAGTCCCCCCTCCTACGAGCAGTACTTC.

This rearrangement joins TRBV6-1 to TRBJ2-1, with 11 nucleotides matching TRBD2. The CDR3 has 15 residues. The ends lost 7 bases at V and 8 bases at J; junction bases unmatched: 10. Germline CDR1 reads MNHNS; CDR2 reads SASEGT. Here the CDR3 reads CASKPIAGGVDEQFF. In nucleotides, the CDR3 is TGTGCCAGCAAACCGATAGCGGGAGGGGTGGATGAGCAGTTCTTC.

This chain uses TRBV2 with TRBJ2-7; D remains ambiguous. CDR1 and CDR2 from the germline V gene are SNHLY and FYNNEI. The CDR3 covers 13 residues. V was shortened by 6 bases and J by 5 bases, with 14 bases between the two germline ends. As DNA, the CDR3 is TGTGCCAGCAGCACCAATTCTGGGAACGAGCAGTACTTC. Amino acids: CASSTNSGNEQYF.

The chain employs TRBV7-9 and TRBJ2-7; D is unclear. The germline CDR1 and CDR2 sequences are SEHNR and FQNEAQ (reference sequence). The CDR3 is made up of 11 amino acids. The V end was cut by 5 bases, the J end by 3 bases, with 5 bases between. In nucleotides, the CDR3 is TGTGCCAGCAGCCTGGACTACGAGCAGTACTTC. Its protein is CASSLDYEQYF.

This clone is judged hyperexpanded. This chain links TRBV5-4 with TRBJ1-2; TRBD1 agrees at 8 bases. Losses at the gene ends were 4 bases for V and 5 bases for J; bases not matched to a gene: 4. The CDR3 length is 13 residues. Germline V CDR1 and CDR2: SGHNT, YYREEE (reference sequence). The CDR3 reads CASSDTGGYGYTF. The CDR3 region has the DNA TGTGCCAGCAGCGATACAGGGGGATATGGCTACACCTTC.

This clone appeared a few times. The chain recombines TRBV27 with TRBJ2-3, with 11 bases matching TRBD2. V was pared by 5 bases and J by 1 base, with 2 bases of the junction left unmatched. The length of the CDR3 is 15 residues. Per germline, CDR1 MNHEY and CDR2 SMNVEV (reference sequence). The CDR3 region has the DNA TGTGCCAGCAGTATACTAGCGGGAGGCACAGATACGCAGTATTTT. Protein product: CASSILAGGTDTQYF.

V gene TRBV6-5 combines with J gene TRBJ1-5; no firm D call. The CDR3 contains 12 residues. CDR1 MNHEY and CDR2 SVGAGI come from the germline V gene. V was trimmed by 0 bases and J by 6 bases, leaving 3 bases between them. CDR3 residues: CASSYSGQPQHF. CDR3 DNA: TGTGCCAGCAGTTACTCGGGTCAGCCCCAGCATTTT.

The V and J genes are TRBV4-2 and TRBJ2-7, with unresolved D. The CDR3 sequence is 12 residues long. In germline, CDR1 is LGHNA, CDR2 YNFKEQ. Trimming shortened V by 1 base and J by 3 bases, and 4 bases separated the two germline ends. The chain's CDR3 is CASSQAGYEQYF. DNA of the CDR3: TGTGCCAGCAGCCAAGCGGGCTACGAGCAGTACTTC.

About this clone itself: Its ends do not fully match the called genes, so a read error is possible. This chain links TRBV6-5 with TRBJ2-7, with a weak D call TRBD2 (6 bases). The CDR3 sequence is 15 residues long. Germline V gene sequence: CDR1 MNHEY, CDR2 SVGAGI. The CDR3 nucleotides are TGTGCCAGCAGTTACGGGGACTTCCCCGTCTACCAGCAGTACTTC. This encodes CASSYGDFPVYQQYF.

The rearrangement links TRBV8-2 to TRBJ1-2. TRBV8-2 is a recognized pseudogene. The CDR3 sequence is 15 residues long. Here the CDR3 DNA reads TGTGACAAGCATGCAAGGATACGAAAGACCTATGGCTACACCTTC. Its protein is CDKHARIRKTYGYTF.

V gene TRBV6-5 combines with J gene TRBJ2-7, with a possible D match to TRBD1 (5 bases). CDR3 size: 14 residues. Germline lookup yields CDR1 MNHEY and CDR2 SVGAGI. The V and J ends lost 3 bases and 3 bases respectively, with 12 bases between them. DNA for the CDR3: TGTGCCAGCAGTTATTATCCAGGGAACTACGAGCAGTACTTC. It specifies CASSYYPGNYEQYF.

The chain is built from TRBV5-5 and TRBJ2-7, with 10 positions matching TRBD2. CDR3 size: 15 residues. Germline loops: CDR1 SGHKS, CDR2 YYEKEE (reference sequence). V trimming: 4 bases; J trimming: 1 base; junction bases outside the gene matches: 5. The CDR3 bases are TGTGCCAGCAGCCCACGGACTAGCGGATCCTACGAGCAGTACTTC. Protein: CASSPRTSGSYEQYF.

This clone is termed hyperexpanded (1% or more). The V gene is TRBV7-2, the J gene TRBJ2-5, with 8 bases that match TRBD2. V was clipped by 4 bases and J by 1 base; unmatched bases: 2. The germline CDR1 and CDR2 sequences are SGHTA and FQGNSA. This CDR3 has 14 residues. This chain's CDR3 is CASSYGTSQETQYF. CDR3 DNA sequence: TGTGCCAGCAGCTATGGGACTAGCCAAGAGACCCAGTACTTC.